This record looks at one TCR beta chain sequence and its context. No antigen is known for it. Nothing much larger sits one base from this clone, and base qualities are not available. The sample belongs to a study of blood T cells in healthy people across ages (dated by TCRdb to 2015 to 2017). As for the study more broadly: In model experiments, roughly one uniquely barcoded TCR beta cDNA molecule per two T cells was captured by template switching. Two additional independent replicas of 1 million unique cDNA reads from the same blood draw were analyzed for two donors (one aged 18 to 30 and one aged 80 or older). Using deep sequencing normalized with unique cDNA molecular identifiers, the study measured how TCR beta repertoire diversity changes with age. The donors were split into four age groups: young (average about 15 years), middle-aged (39), aged (about 62) and long-lived (roughly 88). To avoid experimental bias, donors of different ages were distributed randomly across sequencing lanes.

Donors were a few dozen systemically healthy Caucasian individuals from Russia aged 6 to 90 years. Ten milliliters of peripheral blood were collected from each donor into EDTA-treated Vacutainer tubes. PBMCs were isolated by Ficoll-Paque density-gradient centrifugation, with at least 6 million obtained per sample. Trizol reagent was used to extract total RNA from the PBMCs, yielding at least 5.5 micrograms per sample. The percentages of naive CD45RAhigh/CD27high T cells were determined by flow cytometry on a PBMC aliquot from every donor. Preparation of the library involved 5' RACE. Sequencing was carried out with an Illumina HiSeq 2500. The second PCR ran for roughly 7 to 12 cycles and used a J-beta primer mix along with a sample-barcoded 5' primer. A template-switch 5' adaptor carrying 12 random nucleotides introduced a unique molecular identifier onto each TCR beta cDNA molecule. At least 2.5 million CDR3-containing paired-end reads were obtained from each sample. First-strand cDNA synthesis was performed from all RNA using the Mint cDNA synthesis kit, with priming by a TRBC-specific oligonucleotide. After uracil-DNA glycosylase treatment, a first 18-cycle PCR used universal primers M1SS and BC2_uni_R on all cDNA. As for the authors' bioinformatics: For normalization, 1 million high-quality reads, each with a distinct molecular identifier, were randomly selected from each sample. Reads sharing molecular identifiers were discarded rather than binned into consensus sequences. MiTCR, with a Q25 quality threshold and the strictest error-elimination algorithm, was used for CDR3 identification, clonotype clustering and error correction. A nonparametric unseen species model using Euler transformation provided a lower-bound estimate of total TCR beta diversity. TCRdb trimmed the raw reads at Q25, called clones with MiXCR and kept productive beta chains. Here each entry gathers all rows of one CDR3 protein and keeps the most common genes and DNA. For this entry, the V and J calls and clone size follow TCRdb and not the study's own pipeline. The sample table lists some 1.5 million distinct CDR3 sequences, 25% to 30% of them with a count of one. 7.7% of the sample is taken by the ten largest.

Here is what the overall study found, with its caveats: Compared with the aged group, more naive CD4+ T cells, fewer expanded clones and increased TCR diversity were shown by the long-lived group, suggesting age selection. The percentage of naive T cells measured by flow cytometry correlated strongly with observed TCR beta diversity. Because profiling used bulk unsorted PBMCs, naive and antigen-experienced compartments could not be compared conclusively. Estimates of total diversity based on one million sequenced T cells were considered lower bounds and underestimates. Because donor CMV infection status was unknown, age-related changes in expanded clonotypes were potentially confounded. Observed TCR beta diversity per million T cells fell roughly linearly with age, and a significant reduction was already apparent by age around 39.

This TCR derives from a woman aged 25 to 39 in good health. Sequenced input: blood.

The CDR3 protein is CASSSTSGRVGGSEQYF. The DNA sequence follows: TGCGCCAGCAGCTCGACTAGCGGGAGGGTAGGAGGATCCGAGCAGTACTTC. The chain employs TRBV5-1 and TRBJ2-7, with 14 middle bases fitting TRBD2. The cysteine opens and the phenylalanine closes a CDR3 of 17 amino acids. Here the CDR3 DNA is all that survives: 51 bases in frame from base 1. Trimming takes 3 bases off V and 6 bases off J; junction bases not matched to a gene: 11. The germline V gene gives CDR1 as SGHRS and CDR2 as YFSETQ.